What follows is one T cell receptor (beta chain) and its context. The table came from immunoSEQ multiplex PCR; TCRdb's copy has only in-frame clones and leaves some out. The table includes tens of thousands of clones, roughly 90% detected once. CDR1 is LGHNA, CDR2 YSLEER, per germline. This CDR3 is 17 amino acids long. Trimming left V 0 bases short and J 0 bases short, with 9 bases between. The sample is drawn from a study of T cell changes during pregnancy in multiple sclerosis. The specimen comprised peripheral blood, sampled in the first trimester of pregnancy. This chain joins TRBV4-3 and TRBJ2-6; D is unresolved. The sequence derives from a female donor with multiple sclerosis, enrolled in a pregnancy study. Here the CDR3 DNA reads TGCGCCAGCAGCCAAGATCTTTCTTCCTCTGGGGCCAACGTCCTGACTTTC. This gives the protein CASSQDLSSSGANVLTF.